A selection of T cell receptor beta chains follows, all from one sample in a study of shared clonotypes between healthy human individuals. Sequencing used immunoSEQ multiplex PCR; TCRdb keeps in-frame clones, though not all of them. The sample lists 1 million to 1.2 million clones, 70% to 85% occurring once. The sequenced material came from memory CD4+ T cells from PBMCs. These receptors were taken from a man between 18 and 35 years old in good health. Some clones in this sample may be carry-over from other donors' samples. Both conserved end residues are part of each CDR3. The D gene is left open where the match is weak.

TRBV6-4,TRBD2,CASSALAEETDTQYF
TRBV18,TRBD2,CASSPSISGSGHYEQYF
TRBV7-3,.,CASSQAGFYGYTF
TRBV28,.,CASRKPGEGTEAFF
TRBV18,.,CASSPGSTPKLFF
TRBV6-6,.,CAISGQGYEQYF
TRBV27,TRBD2,CASRLLSSGGNTGELFF
TRBV2,TRBD2,CASSRRESRTDTQYF
TRBV6-5,TRBD2,CASSPLAGRGNEQFF
TRBV2,.,CASARDVSYEQYF
TRBV5-3,.,CARILPGSGRDEQYF
TRBV7-9,TRBD1,CASSSQQGGTDTEAFF
TRBV29-1,.,CSVETSPANYGYTF
TRBV5-1,.,CASSLMAGSDQPQHF
TRBV7-2,TRBD1,CASSASGTGVYGYTF
TRBV2,TRBD1,CASSQRQGGFF
TRBV7-8,TRBD1,CASSPGQEQETQYF
TRBV5-6,.,CASSPTLFSTDTQYF
TRBV21-1,.,CASSNLWRDPGQFF
TRBV25-1,.,CASNAGTRNEKLFF
TRBV2,TRBD2,CASSQAGVDDTQYF
TRBV7-2,.,CASSLNRYYEQYF
TRBV6-6,.,CASSYRGSNYGYTF
TRBV19,TRBD1,CASTRDRGEKLFF
TRBV19,.,CASSSRREQYF
TRBV4-2,.,CASSHHGQDITYGYTF
TRBV28,.,CASSLPGDEQYF
TRBV4-2,.,CASSQGSDIPDEQFF
TRBV15,.,CATSRGSGDRREKLFF
TRBV11-2,.,CASSQGRRYGYTF
TRBV27,.,CASRNTAGPPGGTEAFF
TRBV7-9,TRBD1,CASTFSQGANTEAFF
TRBV7-2,TRBD2,CASSLVRLAGYNEQFF
TRBV6-5,.,CASSSDLGTEAFF
TRBV19,TRBD1,CASLRTGTGIDTQYF
TRBV18,.,CASSPQGVVNQPQHF
TRBV18,.,CASSPPSQGYEQYF
TRBV18,TRBD1,CASSPGQVSNQPQHF
TRBV5-4,TRBD1,CASSTGQGQGTPEAFF
TRBV10-3,.,CAIRIDRSNTEAFF
TRBV6-1,.,CASSQLRGFDYGYTF
TRBV18,.,CASSPLDELETQYF
TRBV6-6,.,CASRYTTVNYGYTF
TRBV7-2,.,CASSSSWQTYNEQFF
TRBV10-3,TRBD1,CAIGTGGPRGTGELFF
TRBV5-1,TRBD2,CASTPTIWGAGGNTGELFF
TRBV7-2,TRBD2,CASSHQGLARNNEQFF
TRBV6-5,.,CASSPWVNTEAFF
TRBV7-7,TRBD1,CASSQQGQETQYF